Shown below are 10 T cell receptor beta chains from a single sample sequenced in a study of graft-versus-host responses after intestinal transplantation. Their cognate antigens are unknown. This table comes from immunoSEQ multiplex PCR, and its TCRdb copy is limited to in-frame clones, with some not included. The sample has approximately 110,000 clones, 90% to 95% seen once. The source was unstimulated CD8+ T cells sorted from spleen or lymph node cells, collected before transplant. The receptors were sampled from a human donor who was the organ donor for an intestinal transplant.

V and J are TRBV5-1 and TRBJ1-2; tentative D call: TRBD1 (6 bases). The germline gives CDR1 SGHRS, CDR2 YFSETQ. V gave up 0 bases and J gave up 5 bases, with 20 bases separating them. There are 17 residues in the CDR3. CDR3: CASSLGMGGRSLYGYTF. CDR3 nucleotides: TGCGCCAGCAGCTTGGGTATGGGGGGCCGGTCGCTTTATGGCTACACCTTC.

V is TRBV2 and J is TRBJ1-2; D unresolved. CDR1 and CDR2 (germline): SNHLY, FYNNEI. The V end was cut by 7 bases, the J end by 4 bases, with 10 bases between. CDR3 size: 12 residues. The CDR3 DNA reads as TGTGCCAGCACTGGCAGGTTCTATGGCTACACCTTC. This translates into CASTGRFYGYTF.

The V call is TRBV19, the J call TRBJ2-7, with 7 bases aligning to TRBD1. The CDR3 has 14 amino acids. CDR1 and CDR2 from the germline V gene are LNHDA and SQIVND (reference sequence). The trim removed 5 bases at V and 2 bases at J, leaving 6 bases unmatched. This CDR3 reads CASSGQAEAYEQYF. The CDR3 DNA is TGTGCCAGTAGTGGACAGGCTGAAGCCTACGAGCAGTACTTC.

The chain has TRBV19 and TRBJ1-2; D remains ambiguous. The V and J ends lost 4 bases and 4 bases respectively, with 13 bases between them. This CDR3 is 14 amino acids long. The V gene's germline CDR1 is LNHDA and CDR2 SQIVND (reference sequence). The CDR3 loop is CASSTATVRYGYTF. DNA of the CDR3: TGTGCCAGTAGTACCGCGACGGTCCGCTATGGCTACACCTTC.

This clone was observed once. The rearrangement joins TRBV4-3 to TRBJ1-2, with 9 bases aligning to TRBD1. Germline V gene lookup returns CDR1 LGHNA and CDR2 YSLEER. The CDR3 extends over 15 amino acids. V trimming: 5 bases; J trimming: 7 bases; junction bases outside the gene matches: 11. In DNA form, the CDR3 reads TGCGCCAGCAGCGGAAGACAGGGGGGATTAGTTGGCTACACCTTC. It codes for CASSGRQGGLVGYTF.

The V call is TRBV27, the J call TRBJ1-1; possibly TRBD1 for D (6 bases). Germline V gene lookup returns CDR1 MNHEY and CDR2 SMNVEV (reference sequence). The CDR3 is 16 residues long. V lost 3 bases and J 8 bases, leaving 22 bases between the germline ends. As DNA, the CDR3 is TGTGCCAGCAGTTTTCGCCCACTAAGAGAGGGGGAAGAAGCTTTCTTT. Its translation is CASSFRPLREGEEAFF.

This clone was seen only once. The CDR3 bases are TGTGCCTGGAGGGAAGTTTCGGAAGCCAAAAACATTCAGTACTTC. It yields the protein CAWREVSEAKNIQYF. The genes are TRBV30 and TRBJ2-4; no clear D. The CDR3 totals 15 residues. Trimming left V 3 bases short and J 0 bases short, with 12 bases between. Germline CDR1 reads GTSNPN; CDR2 reads SVGIG (reference sequence).

The chain couples TRBV2 to TRBJ1-2; D perhaps matches TRBD1 (6 bases). CDR1 is SNHLY, CDR2 FYNNEI, per germline. V was shortened by 2 bases and J by 1 base, with 14 bases between the two germline ends. This CDR3 spans 16 amino acids. This CDR3 is CASSETVKGVNYGYTF. The DNA for the CDR3 is TGTGCCAGCAGTGAAACCGTGAAGGGGGTTAACTATGGCTACACCTTC.

This chain uses TRBV9 with TRBJ2-3; D remains unclear. The CDR3 loop spans 14 amino acids. CDR1 is SGDLS and CDR2 is YYNGEE in the germline V gene. Trimming took 0 bases from V and 6 from J, leaving 11 bases between them. CDR3 residues: CASSVGLGFDTQYF. The CDR3, as DNA: TGTGCCAGCAGCGTAGGTTTGGGATTTGATACGCAGTATTTT.

This chain joins TRBV7-2 and TRBJ2-7, with 8 bases lining up with TRBD2. V trimming: 3 bases; J trimming: 3 bases; junction bases outside the gene matches: 7. Germline-derived CDR1 and CDR2 are SGHTA and FQGNSA. This CDR3 is 15 amino acids long. For the CDR3, the DNA is TGTGCCAGCAGCTTTCATTCGAGCGGGAGCTACGAGCAGTACTTC. As protein: CASSFHSSGSYEQYF.